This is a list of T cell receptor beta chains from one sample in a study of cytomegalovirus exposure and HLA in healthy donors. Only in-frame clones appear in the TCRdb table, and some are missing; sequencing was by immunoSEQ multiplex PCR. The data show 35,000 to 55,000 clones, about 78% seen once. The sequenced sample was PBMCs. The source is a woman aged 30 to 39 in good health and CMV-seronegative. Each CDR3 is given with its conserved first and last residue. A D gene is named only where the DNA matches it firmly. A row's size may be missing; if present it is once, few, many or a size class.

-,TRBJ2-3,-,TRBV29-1,TGCAGCGTTGAAGCCTTTAGCGGTAGCACAGATACGCAGTATTTT,CSVEAFSGSTDTQYF
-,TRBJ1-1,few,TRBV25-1,TGTGCCAGCAGTACCGACGAGGGATCTGCTTTCTTT,CASSTDEGSAFF
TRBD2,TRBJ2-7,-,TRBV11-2,TGTGCCAGCAGCTTAGTCCATAGCGGGCTTTTTTCCTACGAGCAGTACTTC,CASSLVHSGLFSYEQYF
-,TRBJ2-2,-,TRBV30,TGTGCCCAAAAGGGGGAGAACACCGGGGAGCTGTTTTTT,CAQKGENTGELFF
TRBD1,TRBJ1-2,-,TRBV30,TGTGCCTGGAGCCCTGGACAGGGGACCTATGGCTACACCTTC,CAWSPGQGTYGYTF
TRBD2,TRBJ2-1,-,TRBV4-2,TGTGCCAGCAGCCAAAGGCTAGCGGATTACAATGAGCAGTTCTTC,CASSQRLADYNEQFF
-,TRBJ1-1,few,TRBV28,TGTGCCAGCAGCCCCACAGTGACGAACGCTTTCTTT,CASSPTVTNAFF
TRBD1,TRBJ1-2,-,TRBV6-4,TGTGCCAGCAGTCCCTCCGGACAGGTGTTTTCTGGCTACACCTTC,CASSPSGQVFSGYTF
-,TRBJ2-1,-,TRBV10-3,TGTGCCATCAGTAACTACGGTGAGCAGTTCTTC,CAISNYGEQFF
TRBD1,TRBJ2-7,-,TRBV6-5,TGTGCCAGCAGTTCCGGGACAGGGTCCTACGAGCAGTACTTC,CASSSGTGSYEQYF
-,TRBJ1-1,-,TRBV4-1,TGCGCCAGCAGCCCACAGGAGGGATACCCTGAAGCTTTCTTT,CASSPQEGYPEAFF
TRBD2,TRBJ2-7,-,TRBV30,TGTGCCTGGAGTAAGATAGCGGGAGGTGTGCGTCAGTACTTC,CAWSKIAGGVRQYF
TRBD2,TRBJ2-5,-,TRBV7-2,TGTGCCAGCAGCTCTAGACTAGCGGGGCGGGAGACCCAGTACTTC,CASSSRLAGRETQYF
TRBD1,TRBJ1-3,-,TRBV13,TGTGCCAGCAGCCAATTACCTCAGGGGGGAGTTGGAAACACCATATATTTT,CASSQLPQGGVGNTIYF
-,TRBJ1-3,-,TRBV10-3,TGTGCCATCAGGCCCACAGAAACTGGAAACACCATATATTTT,CAIRPTETGNTIYF
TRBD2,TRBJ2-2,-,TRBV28,TGTGCCAGCAGTTTCGGACTAGCGGTAAACACCGGGGAGCTGTTTTTT,CASSFGLAVNTGELFF
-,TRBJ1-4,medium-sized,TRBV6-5,TGTGCCAGCAGACCCGGACAGTCGTTTAGTGAAAAACTGTTTTTT,CASRPGQSFSEKLFF
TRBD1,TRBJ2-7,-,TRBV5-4,TGTGCCAGCAGCGACAGGGTTAGTCTGGAGCAGTACTTC,CASSDRVSLEQYF
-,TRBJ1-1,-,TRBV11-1,TGTGCCAGCAGCTTAGTCGGGGAGAGTGAAGCTTTCTTT,CASSLVGESEAFF
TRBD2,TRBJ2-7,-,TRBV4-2,TGTGCCAGCAGCCAAGAGGAGCTAGCGGGGACCAACTACGAGCAGTACTTC,CASSQEELAGTNYEQYF
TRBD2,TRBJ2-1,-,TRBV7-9,TGTGCCAGCAGCTTACTACTCCGGACTAGCGGGGGTGAGCAGTTCTTC,CASSLLLRTSGGEQFF
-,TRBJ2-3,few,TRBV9,TGTGCCAGCAGCTCCGGACTGGGTCTCACAGATACGCAGTATTTT,CASSSGLGLTDTQYF
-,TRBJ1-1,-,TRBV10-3,TGTGCCATCCGAGAGACAGGGAACACTGAAGCTTTCTTT,CAIRETGNTEAFF
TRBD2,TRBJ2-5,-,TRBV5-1,TGCGCCAGCAGCCCCACGGGCGGGGGGTCGGAGACCCAGTACTTC,CASSPTGGGSETQYF
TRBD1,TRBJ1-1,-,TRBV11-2,TGTGCCAGCAGCGCCCGACAGGGACGGACTGAAGCTTTCTTT,CASSARQGRTEAFF
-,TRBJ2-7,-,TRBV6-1,TGTGCCAGCATTTCGGGAGACACGGACTACGAGCAGTACTTC,CASISGDTDYEQYF
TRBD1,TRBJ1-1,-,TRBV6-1,TGTGCCAGCAGAAAACAGGGGGCGGATACTGAAGCTTTCTTT,CASRKQGADTEAFF
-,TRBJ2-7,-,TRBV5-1,TGCGCCAGCAGCTTCTCTGCGGACTACGAGCAGTACTTC,CASSFSADYEQYF
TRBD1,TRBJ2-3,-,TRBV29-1,TGCAGCGCGGGACAGGGATCCTTATTCACAGATACGCAGTATTTT,CSAGQGSLFTDTQYF
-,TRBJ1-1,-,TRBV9,TGTGCCAGCAGCGTCCTTCAGACCCCGGCGGGTGAAGCTTTCTTT,CASSVLQTPAGEAFF
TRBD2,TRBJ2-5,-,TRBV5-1,TGCGCCAGCAGCTTGGAAGCGGGAGGGGAAGAGACCCAGTACTTC,CASSLEAGGEETQYF
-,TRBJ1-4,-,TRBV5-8,TGTGCCAGCAGCTTGGGTAGGGGCGTCAATGAAAAACTGTTTTTT,CASSLGRGVNEKLFF
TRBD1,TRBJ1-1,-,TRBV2,TGTGCCAGCAGTGAACTAGACAGGGGAACAAACACTGAAGCTTTCTTT,CASSELDRGTNTEAFF
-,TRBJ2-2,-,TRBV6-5,TGTGCCAGCAGTTATATGGAGGGTACCGGGGAGCTGTTTTTT,CASSYMEGTGELFF
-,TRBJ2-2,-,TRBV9,TGTGCCAGCAGCGCGGGAGTCGTGGACGGGGAGCTGTTTTTT,CASSAGVVDGELFF
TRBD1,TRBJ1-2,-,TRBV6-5,TGTGCCAGCAGTTCCTGGGGACAGGGAGGGGGCTACACCTTC,CASSSWGQGGGYTF
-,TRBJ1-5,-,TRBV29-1,TGCAGCGTGGCAACAGGGTATCATCAGCCCCAGCATTTT,CSVATGYHQPQHF
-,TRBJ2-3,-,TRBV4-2,TGTGCCAGCAGCCAAGAAGACCGATGGCGGACAGATACGCAGTATTTT,CASSQEDRWRTDTQYF
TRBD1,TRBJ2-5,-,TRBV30,TGTGCCTCGGACAGGCAAGAGACCCAGTACTTC,CASDRQETQYF
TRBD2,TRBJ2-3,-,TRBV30,TGTGCCTGGAGGAGGCGGGGGAGCACAGATACGCAGTATTTT,CAWRRRGSTDTQYF
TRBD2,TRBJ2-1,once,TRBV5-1,TGCGCCAGCAGCTTGTTGGCGGGAGGGAAGAACAATGAGCAGTTCTTC,CASSLLAGGKNNEQFF
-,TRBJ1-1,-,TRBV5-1,TGCGCCAGCAGCCCTAGGGACTATGGGATCGGGACTGAAGCTTTCTTT,CASSPRDYGIGTEAFF
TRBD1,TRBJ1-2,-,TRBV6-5,TGTGCCAGCAGTTACGGGCAGGGGGCTGGCTACACCTTC,CASSYGQGAGYTF
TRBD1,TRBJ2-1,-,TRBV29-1,TGCAGTACAGGACAGGTCAACAATGAGCAGTTCTTC,CSTGQVNNEQFF
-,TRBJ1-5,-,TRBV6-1,TGTGCCAGCAGTGAAGACACAGTCGGATATCAGCCCCAGCATTTT,CASSEDTVGYQPQHF
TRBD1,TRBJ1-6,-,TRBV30,TGTGCCTGGAGTTTCGGGACAGGGGGGTCACCCCTCCACTTT,CAWSFGTGGSPLHF
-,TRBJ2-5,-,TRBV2,TGTGCCAGCAGTGGGCGGCAGTCACAAGAGACCCAGTACTTC,CASSGRQSQETQYF
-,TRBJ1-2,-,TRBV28,TGTGCCAGCAGTCCTGCCCAGGGCACTGGCTACACCTTC,CASSPAQGTGYTF
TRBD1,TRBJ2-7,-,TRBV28,TGTGCCAGCAGTTTGGGGACAGGGGGTTTCAAATCCTACGAGCAGTACTTC,CASSLGTGGFKSYEQYF
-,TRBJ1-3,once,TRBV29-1,TGCAGCGTTGAGTCAGGACAAAACACCATATATTTT,CSVESGQNTIYF